This T cell receptor beta chain was identified during a study of T cell responses to AZD1222 COVID-19 vaccine. In the study overall: Pooled in the analysis were second doses at about 4 or about 12 weeks.

The study, taken as a whole, reports: Two AZD1222 administrations were followed by greater Spike-specific TCR breadth and depth. No day 14 peak samples; only post-peak repertoires were characterized.

Trimming shortened V by 4 bases and J by 0 bases, and 12 bases separated the two germline ends. The germline V gene has CDR1 MNHEY and CDR2 SVGAGI. The CDR3 has 15 residues. Assay used: immunoSEQ multiplex PCR; TCRdb lists only in-frame clones, some missing. In the table there are 90,000 to 150,000 clones, approximately 88% of which are singletons. About this clone: Its antigen is unknown.

Source: peripheral blood, taken on day 0 of AZD1222 vaccination. The chain links TRBV6-5 to TRBJ1-1; D possibly corresponds to TRBD1 (6 bases). This TCR was recovered from an adult in good health. The CDR3 coding sequence is TGTGCCAGCAGTTCCGAAACAGGGTTGAACACTGAAGCTTTCTTT. Translated: CASSSETGLNTEAFF.